Below are 6 T cell receptor beta chains sequenced from a single sample in a study of T cells in Graves' hyperthyroidism and ophthalmopathy. Amplified regions were TCR beta CDR3 sequences from RNA transcripts. Carried out on the TCR CDR3, a first-round RT-PCR used the HTBI primer set. TCRdb itself ran the multiplex PCR reads through MiXCR, one entry per CDR3 protein. The table records some 800,000 distinct CDR3 sequences, more than 30% of them present only once. Source material: blood. These receptors were obtained from a man younger than 35 with Graves' hyperthyroidism.

The V and J genes are TRBV4-2 and TRBJ1-2, with D possibly TRBD1 on 5 matching bases. Germline loops: CDR1 LGHNA, CDR2 YNFKEQ. The CDR3 runs to 14 residues. V was trimmed by 1 base and J by 5 bases, leaving 11 bases between them. The DNA of the CDR3 is TGTGCCAGCAGCCAAGGACAGAGACAGTATGGCTACACCTTC. This gives the protein CASSQGQRQYGYTF.

The chain carries TRBV27 and TRBJ1-2; unclear D gene. The CDR3 is 15 residues long. Germline lookup yields CDR1 MNHEY and CDR2 SMNVEV (reference sequence). With 2 bases removed from V and 4 bases from J, the gap between germline ends came to 14 bases. The CDR3: CASSLSTLPVYGYTF. The DNA for the CDR3 is TGTGCCAGCAGTTTAAGTACCCTACCCGTCTATGGCTACACCTTC.

The gene calls are TRBV9 and TRBJ2-2; a weak D match, TRBD1 (6 bases). Germline V lookup: CDR1 SGDLS, CDR2 YYNGEE. Trimming took 3 bases from V and 0 from J, leaving 12 bases between them. CDR3 size: 16 residues. This CDR3 is CASSAPGATNTGELFF. CDR3 bases: TGTGCCAGCAGCGCCCCAGGGGCGACGAACACCGGGGAGCTGTTTTTT.

This chain links TRBV20-1 with TRBJ1-1; D perhaps matches TRBD1 (6 bases). V was pared by 5 bases and J by 4 bases, with 17 bases between. The germline V gene encodes CDR1 DFQATT and CDR2 SNEGSKA (reference sequence). The length of the CDR3 is 14 residues. In DNA form, the CDR3 reads TGCAGTGCTCCCCAGACGGGGGCGGCCACTGAAGCTTTCTTT. This gives the protein CSAPQTGAATEAFF.

The V and J genes are TRBV4-3 and TRBJ2-5, with TRBD2 as a possible D gene (6 bases). V lost 0 bases to trimming and J lost 1 base, with 15 bases between them. Germline CDR1 and CDR2: LGHNA and YSLEER. The CDR3 spans 17 residues. The CDR3 DNA sequence: TGCGCCAGCAGCCAAGATCATATTGGAGGGTTCCAAGAGACCCAGTACTTC. Protein product: CASSQDHIGGFQETQYF.

This clonotype occurred many times. The chain's CDR3 is CASSIAENTEAFF. In DNA, the CDR3 is TGTGCCAGTAGTATAGCCGAGAACACTGAAGCTTTCTTT. V is TRBV19 and J is TRBJ1-1; D gene ambiguous. Trimming took off 1 base at V and 1 base at J, with 4 bases between the two ends. The germline V gene encodes CDR1 LNHDA and CDR2 SQIVND (reference sequence). This CDR3 region has 13 residues.